Shown below are 9 T cell receptor beta chains from a single sample sequenced in a study of persistence of HIV-infected CD4 T cells. Nonspecific anti-CD3/anti-CD28 bead stimulation represents the broad CD4+ T cell repertoire. Sorting selected CD4+ T cells upregulating both CD40 ligand and CD69. Their specific antigens are unknown. The immunoSEQ assay was version 4, run in survey mode. The data were produced by immunoSEQ multiplex PCR, yet TCRdb's version contains in-frame clones alone and is incomplete. The sample has fewer than 45,000 clones, less than 90% seen once; the top ten hold roughly 0.44%. Sample: CD4+ T cells sorted from PBMCs after approximately 19-hour stimulation, taken from a patient who received antiretroviral therapy. Receptors were obtained from an adult woman with HIV who was CMV-seropositive.

V is TRBV19 and J is TRBJ2-7; 7 bases match TRBD1. This CDR3 contains 13 residues. Germline CDR1 and CDR2: LNHDA and SQIVND (reference sequence). The V gene end was trimmed by 6 bases and the J gene end by 4 bases; junction bases not matched to a gene: 6. The CDR3 coding sequence is TGTGCCAGTAGCGGCCGACAGGGATACGAGCAGTACGTC. Amino acid sequence: CASSGRQGYEQYV.

The V call is TRBV12-3 or TRBV12-4, the J call TRBJ2-3, with TRBD1 matching 8 bases. This CDR3 region has 13 residues. With 4 bases clipped from V and 7 bases from J, the junction kept 4 bases outside the gene matches. CDR3 sequence: CASSSDRGHTQYF. The CDR3 DNA follows: TGTGCCAGCAGTTCCGACAGGGGACATACGCAGTATTTT.

The gene calls are TRBV5-8 and TRBJ2-5; D unresolved. The CDR3 runs 14 residues. Germline CDR1 SGHTS, CDR2 YDEGEE. Trimming left V 1 base short and J 1 base short, with 8 bases between. CDR3 bases: TGTGCCAGCAGCTTGCATACGCTCCAAGAGACCCAGTACTTC. As protein: CASSLHTLQETQYF. Drawing the rest from reference TRBV5-8 and TRBJ2-5, the complete variable domain is EAGVTQSPTHLIKTRGQQATLRCSPISGHTSVYWYQQALGLGLQFLLWYDEGEERNRGNFPPRFSGRQFPNYSSELNVNALELEDSALYLCASSLHTLQETQYFGPGTRLLVL.

The chain combines TRBV30 with TRBJ1-2; 10 bases line up with TRBD1. CDR3 length: 19 residues. The V segment lost 2 bases and the J segment 8 bases; nucleotides outside the gene matches: 23. CDR1 GTSNPN and CDR2 SVGIG come from the germline V gene (reference sequence). The CDR3: CAWSRPDPGTGANLGGYTF. CDR3 nucleotide sequence: TGTGCCTGGAGTCGTCCGGACCCCGGGACAGGGGCTAATCTCGGAGGCTACACCTTC.

This chain links TRBV7-6 with TRBJ2-2, with 8 positions matching TRBD2. The CDR3 sequence is 16 residues long. Trimming cost V 5 bases and J 4 bases; bases outside gene matches: 9. Germline V gene lookup returns CDR1 SGHVS and CDR2 FNYEAQ. CDR3 in DNA: TGTGCCAGCAGCCCCCGGACTAGCTCCGGCACCGGGGAGCTGTTTTTT. Translation gives CASSPRTSSGTGELFF.

The V call is TRBV6-5, the J call TRBJ1-2; 8 nucleotides align to TRBD1. The V and J ends lost 4 bases and 3 bases, in that order; junction bases with no gene match: 10. The CDR3 covers 16 residues. Germline loops: CDR1 MNHEY, CDR2 SVGAGI. The CDR3 sequence: CASSSGSLGQDYGYTF. DNA for the CDR3: TGTGCCAGCAGTTCCGGCTCGCTGGGACAGGACTATGGCTACACCTTC.

The table lists this clone with a few counts. The CDR3 loop is CAWSVGGGAGGELFF. The CDR3 DNA sequence: TGTGCCTGGAGTGTAGGCGGGGGGGCGGGCGGGGAGCTGTTTTTT. J is TRBJ2-2 and V is TRBV30; TRBD2 agrees at 9 bases. The CDR3 length is 15 residues. Germline-derived CDR1 and CDR2 are GTSNPN and SVGIG (reference sequence). Germline trimming cut 0 bases from V and 7 bases from J; bases unmatched to any gene: 6.

V and J are TRBV27 and TRBJ1-6; D unresolved. Per the germline V gene, CDR1 is MNHEY and CDR2 is SMNVEV (reference sequence). V lost 6 bases and J lost 9, with 12 bases in between. The CDR3 extends over 13 amino acids. CDR3 in amino acids: CASSPSGSSPLHF. The CDR3 DNA follows: TGTGCCAGCAGCCCCTCGGGGAGTTCACCCCTCCACTTT.

The rearrangement links TRBV29-1 to TRBJ2-7; D unresolved. CDR3 size: 12 residues. CDR1 and CDR2 (germline): SQVTM, ANQGSEA. The CDR3 region has the DNA TGCAGTGGTGTTGGGTATTTGGGCGAGCAGTACGTC. Its translation is CSGVGYLGEQYV.